This T cell receptor beta chain emerged from a study of T cells in narcolepsy. Study in general: Enrolled donors included narcolepsy type 1 or type 2 patients and healthy controls. General study findings and limits: Comparing one patient's CSF and blood CD4+ clonotypes highlighted HCRT- and TRIB2-specific autoreactive clonotypes. Healthy controls reportedly lacked the autoreactive clonotypes serially found in patients' blood.

As to this clone: As yet, its antigen is unknown.

Sequencing used immunoSEQ multiplex PCR; TCRdb keeps in-frame clones, though not all of them. The data show 10,000 or so clones, with 70% to 75% seen just once and approximately 24% held by the top ten. CDR3 length: 12 residues. Trimming left V 3 bases short and J 7 bases short, with 7 bases between. The germline V gene encodes CDR1 SGHVS and CDR2 FQNEAQ. Input material: CD45RA- memory CD8+ T cells from PBMCs. The chain carries TRBV7-8 and TRBJ1-5, with D uncertain. This receptor was identified in a human donor with narcolepsy. CDR3: CASSFDGQPQHF. The CDR3 region has the DNA TGTGCCAGCAGCTTCGATGGACAGCCCCAGCATTTT.